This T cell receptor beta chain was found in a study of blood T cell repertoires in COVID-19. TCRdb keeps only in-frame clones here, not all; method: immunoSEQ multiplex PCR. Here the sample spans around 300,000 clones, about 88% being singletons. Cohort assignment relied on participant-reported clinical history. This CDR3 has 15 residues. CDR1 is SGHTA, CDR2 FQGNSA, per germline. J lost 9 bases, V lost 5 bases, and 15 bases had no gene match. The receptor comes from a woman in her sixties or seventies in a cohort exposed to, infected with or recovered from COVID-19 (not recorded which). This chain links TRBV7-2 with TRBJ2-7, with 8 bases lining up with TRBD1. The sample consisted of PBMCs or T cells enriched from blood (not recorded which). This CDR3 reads CASSTTGGWSAAQYF. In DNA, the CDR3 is TGTGCCAGCAGCACAACAGGGGGATGGTCCGCTGCGCAGTACTTC.